This TCR beta chain was captured in a study of T cell clones after liver transplantation. Clones were read by immunoSEQ multiplex PCR, and TCRdb kept only the in-frame ones, dropping some. The sample carries about 68,000 clones, roughly 92% recorded once. V was shortened by 6 bases and J by 4 bases, with 9 bases between the two germline ends. The V gene's germline CDR1 is MNHEY and CDR2 SMNVEV (reference sequence). This CDR3 has 13 residues. The V and J genes are TRBV27 and TRBJ1-4; D not resolved. The starting material was CD4+ T cells from blood, obtained approximately 25 months after liver transplant. This sequence was found in a human patient who received a liver transplant. Some T cells may have come from the graft donor. In DNA form, the CDR3 reads TGTGCCAGCAGGCGAGGGCTTAATGAAAAACTGTTTTTT. This sequence encodes CASRRGLNEKLFF.